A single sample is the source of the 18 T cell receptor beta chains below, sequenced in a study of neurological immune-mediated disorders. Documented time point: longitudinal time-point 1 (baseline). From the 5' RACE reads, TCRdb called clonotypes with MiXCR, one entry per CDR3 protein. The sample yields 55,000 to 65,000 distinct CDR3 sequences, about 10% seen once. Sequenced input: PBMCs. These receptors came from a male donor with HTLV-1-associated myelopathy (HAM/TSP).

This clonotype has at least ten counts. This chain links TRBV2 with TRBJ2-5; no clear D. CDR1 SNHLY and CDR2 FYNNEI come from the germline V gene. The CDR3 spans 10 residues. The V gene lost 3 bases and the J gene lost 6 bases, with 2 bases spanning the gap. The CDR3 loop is CASSDKTQYF. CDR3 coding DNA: TGTGCCAGCAGTGATAAGACCCAGTACTTC.

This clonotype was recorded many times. The DNA of the CDR3 is TGTGCCAGCAGTCCTAGACTTGGGTCTAGCGGGGGCCTGAGCTCCTACAATGAGCAGTTCTTC. Its translation is CASSPRLGSSGGLSSYNEQFF. The chain carries TRBV2 and TRBJ2-1; 10 bases are shared with TRBD2. Germline CDR1 SNHLY, CDR2 FYNNEI. V shed 5 bases and J 0 bases; nucleotides not matched to a gene: 19. The CDR3 is made up of 21 amino acids.

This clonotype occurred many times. CDR3 in amino acids: CASSLSRDRFEQYF. The DNA of the CDR3 is TGTGCCAGCAGCCTGTCCCGGGACAGATTCGAGCAGTACTTC. The rearrangement joins TRBV7-9 to TRBJ2-7; 7 bases are shared with TRBD1. Germline V gene lookup returns CDR1 SEHNR and CDR2 FQNEAQ (reference sequence). The length of the CDR3 is 14 residues. J gave up 6 bases and V 5 bases, and 10 bases lay outside the gene matches.

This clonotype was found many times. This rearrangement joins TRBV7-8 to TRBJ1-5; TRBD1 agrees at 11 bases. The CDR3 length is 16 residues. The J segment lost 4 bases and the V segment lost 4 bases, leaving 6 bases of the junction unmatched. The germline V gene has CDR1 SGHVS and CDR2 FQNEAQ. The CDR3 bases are TGTGCCAGCAGCTCCTACCGGGACAGGGGGAATCAGCCCCAGCATTTT. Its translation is CASSSYRDRGNQPQHF.

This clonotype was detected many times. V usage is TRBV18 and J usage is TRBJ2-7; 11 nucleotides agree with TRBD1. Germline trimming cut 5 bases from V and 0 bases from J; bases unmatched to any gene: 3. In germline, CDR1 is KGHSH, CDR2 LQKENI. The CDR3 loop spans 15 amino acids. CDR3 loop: CASSSGQGVSYEQYF. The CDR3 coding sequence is TGTGCCAGCTCATCGGGACAGGGGGTCTCCTACGAGCAGTACTTC.

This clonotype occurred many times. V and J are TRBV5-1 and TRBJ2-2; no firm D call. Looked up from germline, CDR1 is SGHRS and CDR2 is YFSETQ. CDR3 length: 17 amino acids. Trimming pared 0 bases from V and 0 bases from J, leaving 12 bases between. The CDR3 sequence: CASSLGFGRTNTGELFF. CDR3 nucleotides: TGCGCCAGCAGCTTGGGTTTCGGACGAACGAACACCGGGGAGCTGTTTTTT.

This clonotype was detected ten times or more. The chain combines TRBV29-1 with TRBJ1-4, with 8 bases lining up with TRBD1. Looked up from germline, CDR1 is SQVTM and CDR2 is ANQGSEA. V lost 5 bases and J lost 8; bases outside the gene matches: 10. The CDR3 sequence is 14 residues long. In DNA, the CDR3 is TGCAGCGTTACCCAGGGGGCGTTTAACGAAAAACTGTTTTTT. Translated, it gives CSVTQGAFNEKLFF.

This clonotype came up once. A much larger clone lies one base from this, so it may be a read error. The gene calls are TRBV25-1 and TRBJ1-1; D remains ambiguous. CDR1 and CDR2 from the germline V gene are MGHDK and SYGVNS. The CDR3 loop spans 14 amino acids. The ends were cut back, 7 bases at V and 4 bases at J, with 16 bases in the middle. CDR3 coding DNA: TGTGCCAGCACGCATGGTGGCGTAGGCACTGAAGCTTTCTTT. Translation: CASTHGGVGTEAFF.

CDR3: CASSVLDSPKSGNTIYF. As DNA, the CDR3 is TGTGCCAGCAGCGTACTTGACTCACCGAAATCTGGAAACACCATATATTTT. V is TRBV9 and J is TRBJ1-3; D unresolved. The V gene lost 1 base and the J gene lost 1 base, with 15 bases spanning the gap. The CDR3 contains 17 residues. The germline V gene encodes CDR1 SGDLS and CDR2 YYNGEE.

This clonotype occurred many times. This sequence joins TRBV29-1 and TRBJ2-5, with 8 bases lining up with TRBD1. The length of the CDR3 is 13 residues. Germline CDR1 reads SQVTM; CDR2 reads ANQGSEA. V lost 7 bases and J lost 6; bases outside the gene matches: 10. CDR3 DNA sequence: TGCAGCGCCACGGACAGGGACGTACAGACCCAGTACTTC. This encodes CSATDRDVQTQYF.

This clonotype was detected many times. CDR3 sequence: CASSLVSGGNYGYTF. CDR3 coding DNA: TGTGCCAGCAGCTTAGTATCAGGGGGCAACTATGGCTACACCTTC. V usage is TRBV7-2 and J usage is TRBJ1-2; 8 bases agree with TRBD1. Looked up from germline, CDR1 is SGHTA and CDR2 is FQGNSA. The CDR3 has 15 residues. The trim removed 1 base at V and 2 bases at J, leaving 3 bases unmatched.

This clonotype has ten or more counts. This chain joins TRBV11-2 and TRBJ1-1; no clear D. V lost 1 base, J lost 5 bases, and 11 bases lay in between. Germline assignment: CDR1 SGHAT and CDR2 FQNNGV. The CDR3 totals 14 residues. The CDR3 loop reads CASSLVGSHTEAFF. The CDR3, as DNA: TGTGCCAGCAGCTTAGTCGGCAGTCATACTGAAGCTTTCTTT.

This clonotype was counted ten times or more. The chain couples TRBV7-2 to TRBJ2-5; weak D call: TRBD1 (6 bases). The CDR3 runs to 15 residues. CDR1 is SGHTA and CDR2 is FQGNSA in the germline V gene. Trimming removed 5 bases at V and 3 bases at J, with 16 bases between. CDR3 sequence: CASSRNQGREETQYF. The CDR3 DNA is TGTGCCAGCAGCCGGAATCAGGGGCGAGAAGAGACCCAGTACTTC.

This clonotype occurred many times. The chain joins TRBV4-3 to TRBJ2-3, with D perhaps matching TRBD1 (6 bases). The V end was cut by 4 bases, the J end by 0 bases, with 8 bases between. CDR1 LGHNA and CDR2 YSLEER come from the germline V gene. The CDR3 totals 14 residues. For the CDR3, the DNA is TGCGCCAGCAGCCGGGACACCAGCACAGATACGCAGTATTTT. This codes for CASSRDTSTDTQYF.

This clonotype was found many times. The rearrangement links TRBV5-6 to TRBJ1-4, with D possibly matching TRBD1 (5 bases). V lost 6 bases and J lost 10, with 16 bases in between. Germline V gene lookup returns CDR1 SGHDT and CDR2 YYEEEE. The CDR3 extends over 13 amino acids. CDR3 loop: CASMGQGVRKLFF. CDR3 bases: TGTGCCAGCATGGGGCAGGGCGTTAGAAAACTGTTTTTT.

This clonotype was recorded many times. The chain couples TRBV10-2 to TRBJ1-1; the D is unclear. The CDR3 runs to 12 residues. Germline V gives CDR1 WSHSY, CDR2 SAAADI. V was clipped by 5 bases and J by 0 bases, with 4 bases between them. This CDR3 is CASSSMNTEAFF. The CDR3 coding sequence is TGCGCCAGCAGTTCGATGAACACTGAAGCTTTCTTT.

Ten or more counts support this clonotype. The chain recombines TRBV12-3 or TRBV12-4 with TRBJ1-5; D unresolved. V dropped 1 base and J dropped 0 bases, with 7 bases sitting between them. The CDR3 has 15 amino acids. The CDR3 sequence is CASSLGSYSNQPQHF. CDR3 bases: TGTGCCAGCAGTTTAGGCAGCTATAGCAATCAGCCCCAGCATTTT.

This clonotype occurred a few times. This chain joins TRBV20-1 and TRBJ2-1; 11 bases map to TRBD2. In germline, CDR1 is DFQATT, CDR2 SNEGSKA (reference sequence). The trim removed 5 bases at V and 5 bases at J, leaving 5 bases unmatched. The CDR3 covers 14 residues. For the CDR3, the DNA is TGCAGTGCTCAAACTAGCGGGGGCCACAATGAGCAGTTCTTC. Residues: CSAQTSGGHNEQFF.